The present T cell receptor beta chain was sequenced within a study of technical replicates of blood from a handful of donors. Produced via immunoSEQ multiplex PCR; TCRdb's table is partial and in-frame only. Of 65,000 to 80,000 clones in the sample, less than 99% were seen once. This CDR3 has 17 residues. The sample taken for sequencing was T cells isolated from PBMCs. The chain links TRBV21-1 to TRBJ1-5. TRBV21-1 represents a pseudogene. The receptor's source is a human donor in good health. CDR3 region: CASSKGRWQVLNQPQHF. CDR3 bases: TGTGCCAGCAGCAAAGGGAGGTGGCAGGTGCTCAATCAGCCCCAGCATTTT.